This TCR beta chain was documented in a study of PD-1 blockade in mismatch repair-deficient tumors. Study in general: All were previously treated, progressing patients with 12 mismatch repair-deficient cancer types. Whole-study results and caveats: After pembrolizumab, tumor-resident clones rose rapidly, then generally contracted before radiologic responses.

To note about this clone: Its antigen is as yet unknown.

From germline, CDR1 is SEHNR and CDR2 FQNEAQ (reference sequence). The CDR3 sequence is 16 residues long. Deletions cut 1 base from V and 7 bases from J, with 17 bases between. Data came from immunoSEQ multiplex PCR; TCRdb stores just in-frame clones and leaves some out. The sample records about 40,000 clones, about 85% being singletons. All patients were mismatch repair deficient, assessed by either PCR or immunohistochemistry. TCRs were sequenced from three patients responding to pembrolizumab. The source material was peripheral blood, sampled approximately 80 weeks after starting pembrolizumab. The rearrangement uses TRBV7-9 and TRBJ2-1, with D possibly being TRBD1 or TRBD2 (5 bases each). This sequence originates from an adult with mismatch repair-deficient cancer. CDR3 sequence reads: CASSLEGTWGSNEQFF. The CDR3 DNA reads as TGTGCCAGCAGCTTAGAGGGGACCTGGGGGAGTAATGAGCAGTTCTTC.